What follows are 27 T cell receptor beta chains derived from one specimen sequenced in a study of shared clonotypes between healthy human individuals (dated by TCRdb to the early 2020s). The library was produced with the immunoSEQ multiplex PCR assay. TCRdb took this table from immuneACCESS and kept in-frame rearrangements with V and J called. Such tables lack part of the clones; where checked against another copy, unresolved V genes explain under half of the gap, and the rest is unexplained. The sample table records over a million clones; about 75% of these occur just once. The ten largest clones capture 1.4% to 1.5% of the sample. Sample: memory CD4+ T cells sorted from blood. The cell subset or site label corresponds to: CD45RA-negative fraction. The source is a man aged 18-30 years in good health.

This clone has at least ten counts. The same CDR3 also results from other DNA sequences found in this sample. This chain connects TRBV7-9 to TRBJ1-1, with D unresolved. Germline V lookup: CDR1 SEHNR, CDR2 FQNEAQ (reference sequence). This CDR3 has 14 residues. With 1 base removed from V and 0 bases from J, the gap between germline ends came to 6 bases. The CDR3 loop is CASSLDQLNTEAFF. CDR3 coding DNA: TGTGCCAGCAGCTTAGATCAGTTGAACACTGAAGCTTTCTTT.

This chain links TRBV4-3 with TRBJ2-7, with D perhaps TRBD1 or TRBD2 (5 bases each). V was trimmed by 1 base and J by 4 bases, leaving 14 bases between them. The CDR3 length is 15 residues. From germline, CDR1 is LGHNA and CDR2 YSLEER. The CDR3 is CASSQGAAGNYEQYF. The DNA of the CDR3 is TGCGCCAGCAGCCAAGGAGCGGCAGGGAATTACGAGCAGTACTTC.

The chain carries TRBV5-6 and TRBJ2-5, with unresolved D. The CDR3 covers 14 residues. V was shortened by 6 bases and J by 2 bases, with 14 bases between the two germline ends. CDR1 is SGHDT, CDR2 YYEEEE, per germline. The CDR3 region is CASTLGIGQETQYF. The CDR3 nucleotides read TGTGCCAGCACTCTTGGGATAGGACAAGAGACCCAGTACTTC. Filled out from reference TRBV5-6 and TRBJ2-5, the complete variable domain reads DAGVTQSPTHLIKTRGQQVTLRCSPKSGHDTVSWYQQALGQGPQFIFQYYEEEERQRGNFPDRFSGHQFPNYSSELNVNALLLGDSALYLCASTLGIGQETQYFGPGTRLLVL.

The gene calls are TRBV30 and TRBJ2-5; D not certain. CDR3 length: 13 residues. V was shortened by 5 bases and J by 5 bases, with 15 bases between the two germline ends. Germline V lookup: CDR1 GTSNPN, CDR2 SVGIG (reference sequence). In DNA, the CDR3 is TGTGCCTGGGGCTCCTTACCCCGGGAGACCCAGTACTTC. Amino acid sequence: CAWGSLPRETQYF.

V usage is TRBV19 and J usage is TRBJ1-5; D remains unclear. Germline V gene data show CDR1 as LNHDA and CDR2 as SQIVND (reference sequence). The CDR3 runs 12 residues. Trimming took 10 bases from V and 4 from J, leaving 11 bases between them. CDR3 bases: TGTGCCACCCAAGGGAGGAATCAGCCCCAGCATTTT. This translates into CATQGRNQPQHF.

There are many counts of this clone. This chain uses TRBV6-5 with TRBJ1-4, with D possibly matching TRBD1 (6 bases). This CDR3 has 14 amino acids. Germline V gene data show CDR1 as MNHEY and CDR2 as SVGAGI. V was cut by 5 bases and J by 0 bases, with 7 bases left in between. Here the CDR3 reads CASSRTATNEKLFF. CDR3 nucleotides: TGTGCCAGCAGTCGGACAGCAACTAATGAAAAACTGTTTTTT.

This chain connects TRBV7-6 to TRBJ1-1; D unclear. CDR3 size: 12 residues. Trimming stripped 0 bases from V and 4 bases from J, with 3 bases between. In germline, CDR1 is SGHVS, CDR2 FNYEAQ. CDR3: CASSLAGTEAFF. The CDR3 DNA sequence: TGTGCCAGCAGCTTAGCAGGCACTGAAGCTTTCTTT.

The chain combines TRBV2 with TRBJ1-5; D is ambiguous. Trimming removed 1 base at V and 3 bases at J, with 7 bases between. There are 14 residues in the CDR3. Germline CDR1 and CDR2: SNHLY and FYNNEI. CDR3 DNA: TGTGCCAGCAGTGAAGTCACCTCCAATCAGCCCCAGCATTTT. Its protein product is CASSEVTSNQPQHF.

Details on this clone: Other DNA sequences in this sample translate to the same CDR3. The J gene is TRBJ1-2, the V gene TRBV5-4; TRBD1 aligns across 8 bases. CDR1 is SGHNT and CDR2 is YYREEE in the germline V gene (reference sequence). Trimming took 4 bases from V and 4 from J; bases not matched to a gene: 3. The CDR3 runs to 13 residues. The CDR3 nucleotides read TGTGCCAGCAGCCCACAGGGGGTCTATGGCTACACCTTC. Translation gives CASSPQGVYGYTF.

The rearrangement uses TRBV7-2 and TRBJ1-2; TRBD1 matches 8 bases. The CDR3 is 13 residues long. V was pared by 7 bases and J by 8 bases, with 9 bases of the junction left unmatched. From germline, CDR1 is SGHTA and CDR2 FQGNSA. The CDR3 sequence: CASNQGAIGGYTF. CDR3 DNA sequence: TGTGCCAGCAACCAGGGGGCTATTGGCGGCTACACCTTC. Based on the CDR3 plus reference TRBV7-2 and TRBJ1-2, the full variable domain is GAGVSQSPSNKVTEKGKDVELRCDPISGHTALYWYRQSLGQGLEFLIYFQGNSAPDKSGLPSDRFSAERTGGSVSTLTIQRTQQEDSAVYLCASNQGAIGGYTFGSGTRLTVV.

This clone was detected only once. The J gene is TRBJ1-3, the V gene TRBV7-2, with D maybe TRBD1 (6 bases). Trimming cost V 1 base and J 4 bases, with 8 bases left between them. The CDR3 length is 14 residues. Germline V gene sequence: CDR1 SGHTA, CDR2 FQGNSA. The CDR3 DNA is TGTGCCAGCAGCTTAGATACAGGGGGAAACACCATATATTTT. This codes for CASSLDTGGNTIYF.

This clone was recorded a few times. The V and J genes are TRBV15 and TRBJ1-4; D uncertain. The CDR3 is 15 residues long. The ends were cut back, 5 bases at V and 6 bases at J, with 16 bases in the middle. CDR1 and CDR2 (germline): LNHNV, YYDKDF (reference sequence). The CDR3 sequence is CATSGTFVRDEKLFF. The CDR3 DNA reads as TGTGCCACCAGCGGCACTTTCGTGAGGGATGAAAAACTGTTTTTT.

This chain joins TRBV7-8 and TRBJ2-5; the D gene is possibly TRBD1 (7 bases). Germline V CDR1 and CDR2: SGHVS, FQNEAQ. CDR3 length: 15 amino acids. V dropped 10 bases and J dropped 1 base, with 19 bases sitting between them. DNA of the CDR3: TGTGCCATTTCGACGGGGGACAGCACCCAAGAGACCCAGTACTTC. Amino acid sequence: CAISTGDSTQETQYF.

This clone was seen a handful of times. This chain connects TRBV30 to TRBJ1-2; TRBD1 might be the D (6 bases). The CDR3 is 15 residues long. V was pared by 0 bases and J by 4 bases, with 15 bases between. CDR1 and CDR2 (germline): GTSNPN, SVGIG (reference sequence). Here the CDR3 reads CAWSVLSGASYGYTF. The CDR3 DNA sequence: TGTGCCTGGAGTGTACTCTCGGGGGCAAGCTATGGCTACACCTTC.

The V call is TRBV28, the J call TRBJ1-1; D perhaps matches TRBD1 (5 bases). CDR1 and CDR2 from the germline V gene are MDHEN and SYDVKM. Trimming pared 5 bases from V and 8 bases from J, leaving 12 bases between. The CDR3 contains 12 residues. CDR3 nucleotide sequence: TGTGCCAGCAGTCGACAGAAGTCAGAAGCTTTCTTT. Its protein is CASSRQKSEAFF.

This chain uses TRBV7-2 with TRBJ2-7; 7 bases fit TRBD1. Looked up from germline, CDR1 is SGHTA and CDR2 is FQGNSA. CDR3 length equals 13 residues. The V gene end was trimmed by 5 bases and the J gene end by 3 bases; junction bases not matched to a gene: 4. CDR3 nucleotides: TGTGCCAGCAGCGGATGGACAGGCTACGAGCAGTACTTC. Its translation is CASSGWTGYEQYF. The full variable domain, with the rest looked up from reference TRBV7-2 and TRBJ2-7, is GAGVSQSPSNKVTEKGKDVELRCDPISGHTALYWYRQSLGQGLEFLIYFQGNSAPDKSGLPSDRFSAERTGGSVSTLTIQRTQQEDSAVYLCASSGWTGYEQYFGPGTRLTVT.

The chain couples TRBV18 to TRBJ2-1, with TRBD2 identical over 12 bases. Losses at the gene ends were 0 bases for V and 10 bases for J; bases not matched to a gene: 7. CDR1 KGHSH and CDR2 LQKENI come from the germline V gene. The CDR3 is made up of 16 amino acids. The CDR3 DNA reads as TGTGCCAGCTCACCACCGGGCCTAGCGGGAGGGCCGGAGCAGTTCTTC. Its translation is CASSPPGLAGGPEQFF.

This clone was counted a few times. The chain uses TRBV7-2 and TRBJ2-7, with D hard to call. Deletions cut 4 bases from V and 7 bases from J, with 8 bases between. Germline assignment: CDR1 SGHTA and CDR2 FQGNSA. The CDR3 runs 11 residues. The CDR3 sequence is CASSSRTEQYF. CDR3 DNA: TGTGCCAGCAGCTCCCGGACGGAGCAGTACTTC.

The genes are TRBV5-6 and TRBJ1-1; 7 nucleotides line up with TRBD1. The CDR3 covers 15 residues. J was trimmed by 1 base and V by 2 bases; bases with no gene match: 5. Germline V lookup: CDR1 SGHDT, CDR2 YYEEEE. The CDR3 loop reads CASSFFDRENTEAFF. The CDR3 DNA sequence: TGTGCCAGCAGCTTCTTTGACAGGGAGAACACTGAAGCTTTCTTT. The full variable domain, in which reference TRBV5-6 and TRBJ1-1 provide the parts outside the CDR3, is DAGVTQSPTHLIKTRGQQVTLRCSPKSGHDTVSWYQQALGQGPQFIFQYYEEEERQRGNFPDRFSGHQFPNYSSELNVNALLLGDSALYLCASSFFDRENTEAFFGQGTRLTVV.

The chain is built from TRBV6-6 and TRBJ2-7; D is unresolved. This CDR3 is 12 amino acids long. Germline loops: CDR1 MNHNY, CDR2 SVGAGI (reference sequence). V was shortened by 1 base and J by 9 bases, with 10 bases between the two germline ends. This chain's CDR3 is CASSYYPPGQYF. CDR3 DNA sequence: TGTGCCAGCAGTTACTACCCCCCGGGGCAGTACTTC.

This clone was picked up a small number of times. V usage is TRBV11-1 and J usage is TRBJ2-7; D is uncertain. With 2 bases removed from V and 1 base from J, the gap between germline ends came to 3 bases. This CDR3 region has 12 residues. The germline CDR1 and CDR2 sequences are SGHAT and FQDESV (reference sequence). The CDR3 reads CASSLQSYEQYF. DNA of the CDR3: TGTGCCAGCAGCTTACAGTCCTACGAGCAGTACTTC.

The chain's CDR3 is CASSSIKAYEQYF. CDR3 coding DNA: TGTGCCAGCAGTTCCATTAAGGCCTACGAGCAGTACTTC. V gene TRBV28 combines with J gene TRBJ2-7; D not certain. V lost 4 bases, J lost 2 bases, and 9 bases lay in between. In germline, CDR1 is MDHEN, CDR2 SYDVKM. The CDR3 length is 13 residues.

Turning to this clone: Other nucleotide sequences in the sample specify the same CDR3. The rearrangement links TRBV5-1 to TRBJ1-2; 9 positions match TRBD1. V shed 4 bases and J 5 bases; nucleotides not matched to a gene: 3. Germline loops: CDR1 SGHRS, CDR2 YFSETQ. This CDR3 is 13 amino acids long. CDR3: CASSRDRAYGYTF. CDR3 DNA sequence: TGCGCCAGCAGCCGGGACAGGGCATATGGCTACACCTTC.

This chain uses TRBV7-8 with TRBJ1-2; 9 nucleotides line up with TRBD1. CDR1 is SGHVS and CDR2 is FQNEAQ in the germline V gene. J gave up 2 bases and V 5 bases, and 6 bases lay outside the gene matches. This CDR3 region has 15 residues. The chain's CDR3 is CASSGTDRGNYGYTF. Here the CDR3 DNA reads TGTGCCAGCAGCGGCACCGACAGGGGGAACTATGGCTACACCTTC.

A single count supports this clone. The chain employs TRBV4-1 and TRBJ2-3; 10 bases map to TRBD2. V lost 5 bases, J lost 4 bases, and 9 bases stayed unmatched. The CDR3 is made up of 16 amino acids. Germline V gene lookup returns CDR1 MGHRA and CDR2 YSYEKL. In DNA, the CDR3 is TGCGCCAGCAGCGGCGGAGCGGGAGGGAAAGCAGATACGCAGTATTTT. Protein sequence: CASSGGAGGKADTQYF.

This chain's CDR3 is CASSAGGHQPQHF. CDR3 DNA sequence: TGTGCCAGCAGCGCCGGTGGGCACCAGCCCCAGCATTTT. The V call is TRBV9, the J call TRBJ1-5; no reliable D call. CDR1 is SGDLS, CDR2 YYNGEE, per germline. V lost 3 bases and J lost 7, with 11 bases in between. CDR3 length equals 13 residues.

This clone was observed a handful of times. The rearrangement uses TRBV10-3 and TRBJ1-5, with D perhaps matching TRBD1 (6 bases). The CDR3 length is 15 residues. Per germline, CDR1 ENHRY and CDR2 SYGVKD. The ends were cut back, 7 bases at V and 2 bases at J, with 15 bases in the middle. Here the CDR3 DNA reads TGTGCCATCAAGGAGGGGGACAACGGCAATCAGCCCCAGCATTTT. Its translation is CAIKEGDNGNQPQHF.